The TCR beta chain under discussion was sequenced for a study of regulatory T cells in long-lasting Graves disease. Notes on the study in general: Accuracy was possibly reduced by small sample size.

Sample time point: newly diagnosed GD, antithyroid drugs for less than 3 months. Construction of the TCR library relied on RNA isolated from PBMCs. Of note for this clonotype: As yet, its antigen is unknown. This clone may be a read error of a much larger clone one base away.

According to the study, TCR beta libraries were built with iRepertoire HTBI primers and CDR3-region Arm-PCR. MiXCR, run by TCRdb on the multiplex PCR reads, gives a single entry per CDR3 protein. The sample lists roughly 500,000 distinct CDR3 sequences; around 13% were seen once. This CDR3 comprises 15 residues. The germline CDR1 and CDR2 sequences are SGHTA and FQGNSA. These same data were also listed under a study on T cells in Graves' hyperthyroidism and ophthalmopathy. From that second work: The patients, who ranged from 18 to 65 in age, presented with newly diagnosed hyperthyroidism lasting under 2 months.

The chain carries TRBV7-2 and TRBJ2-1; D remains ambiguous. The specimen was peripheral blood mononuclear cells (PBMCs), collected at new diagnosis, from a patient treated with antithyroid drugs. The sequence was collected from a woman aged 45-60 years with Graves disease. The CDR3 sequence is CAGSRSASSYNEQFF. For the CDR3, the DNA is TGTGCCGGCAGCCGCAGCGCTAGCTCCTACAATGAGCAGTTCTTC.